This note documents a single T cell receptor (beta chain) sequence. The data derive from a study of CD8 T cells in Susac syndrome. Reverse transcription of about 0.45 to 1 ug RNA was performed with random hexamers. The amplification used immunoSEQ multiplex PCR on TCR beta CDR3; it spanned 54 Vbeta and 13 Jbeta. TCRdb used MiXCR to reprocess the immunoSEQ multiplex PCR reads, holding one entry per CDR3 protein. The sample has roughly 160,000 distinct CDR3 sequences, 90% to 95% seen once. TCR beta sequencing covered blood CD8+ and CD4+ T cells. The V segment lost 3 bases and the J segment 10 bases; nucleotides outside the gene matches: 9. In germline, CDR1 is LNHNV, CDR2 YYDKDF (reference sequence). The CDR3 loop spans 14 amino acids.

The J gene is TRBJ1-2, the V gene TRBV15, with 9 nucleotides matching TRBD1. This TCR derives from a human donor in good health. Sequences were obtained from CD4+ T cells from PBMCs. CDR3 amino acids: CATSSRTGVEDYTF. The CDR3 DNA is TGTGCCACCAGCAGTCGGACAGGGGTGGAGGACTACACCTTC.